This T cell receptor (beta chain) was obtained from a study of shared clonotypes between healthy human individuals. Every subset had its genomic DNA shared out evenly among several immunoSEQ plates. In the original workflow: There were no quality scores in the junction-only immunoSEQ sequences, so filtering differed. Produced via immunoSEQ multiplex PCR; TCRdb's table is partial and in-frame only. The V and J calls and clone size come from that table; D and trimming were worked out from the DNA. Of hundreds of thousands of clones in the sample, 98% are singletons; the top ten hold approximately 0.3%. Only CD45RO-negative cells positively selected for CCR7 counted as naive CD8 cells, so terminally differentiated effector memory CD45RA+ cells were excluded. Donors had no recently reported acute infections or vaccinations and were HIV-negative. There are 16 residues in the CDR3. The V and J ends lost 2 bases and 2 bases respectively, with 14 bases between them. Germline assignment: CDR1 SGDLS and CDR2 YYNGEE.

General study findings and limits: Among donors, the sharing of clonotypes was expected to be influenced by sequencing depth.

A note on this clone: The antigen is undetermined.

This chain connects TRBV9 to TRBJ2-1; D unclear. The sequence derives from a young man in good health. What was sequenced was naive CD8+ T cells sorted from blood. The CDR3: CASSVARTSAYNEQFF. Written as DNA, the CDR3 is TGTGCCAGCAGCGTGGCCCGAACAAGTGCCTACAATGAGCAGTTCTTC.